The 16 T cell receptor beta chains presented below share a single source sample, sequenced in a study of identical twins. TCRdb reprocessed the 5' RACE reads via MiXCR and lists one record per CDR3 protein. The sample includes hundreds of thousands of distinct CDR3 sequences, about a fifth seen only once; the top ten take around 0.48%. These same records also appear under a second study, on yellow fever vaccine responses in identical twins.

Sequenced: CD4+ T cells sorted from blood. The origin of the receptors is a woman aged 18-35 years in good health.

The chain couples TRBV5-1 to TRBJ2-2; tentative D call: TRBD2 (5 bases). V was shortened by 4 bases and J by 3 bases, with 10 bases between the two germline ends. The CDR3 runs to 14 residues. Germline V gene sequence: CDR1 SGHRS, CDR2 YFSETQ. In nucleotides, the CDR3 is TGCGCCAGCAGCGTGGACTTCTACACCGGGGAGCTGTTTTTT. It encodes CASSVDFYTGELFF.

In this sample, this clonotype turned up many times. The chain joins TRBV12-3 or TRBV12-4 to TRBJ2-1; no reliable D call. The length of the CDR3 is 14 residues. V lost 5 bases and J 0 bases, leaving 8 bases between the germline ends. CDR3 nucleotides: TGTGCCAGCAGTGGTCCTAGCTCCTACAATGAGCAGTTCTTC. Amino acid sequence: CASSGPSSYNEQFF.

This clonotype has more than one count but fewer than ten. The chain has TRBV10-2 and TRBJ1-2, with 7 bases fitting TRBD1. In germline, CDR1 is WSHSY, CDR2 SAAADI. J lost 4 bases, V lost 4 bases, and 3 bases had no gene match. The CDR3 has 13 amino acids. CDR3 bases: TGCGCCAGCAGTGGACAGGGTGTCTATGGCTACACCTTC. It translates to CASSGQGVYGYTF.

This clonotype occurred a few times. The chain employs TRBV10-3 and TRBJ2-7; 9 nucleotides align to TRBD2. The CDR3 contains 16 residues. Losses at the gene ends were 3 bases for V and 6 bases for J; bases not matched to a gene: 12. Per germline, CDR1 ENHRY and CDR2 SYGVKD. The CDR3 is CAISERLETSGSEQYF. Written as DNA, the CDR3 is TGTGCCATCAGTGAACGGTTAGAGACTAGCGGATCCGAGCAGTACTTC.

This chain joins TRBV15 and TRBJ1-2; 10 bases match TRBD1. Per the germline V gene, CDR1 is LNHNV and CDR2 is YYDKDF (reference sequence). V lost 1 base and J lost 8; bases outside the gene matches: 10. The CDR3 is made up of 16 amino acids. This chain's CDR3 is CATSRGQWTGGQGYTF. CDR3 bases: TGTGCCACCAGCAGAGGGCAATGGACAGGGGGGCAAGGCTACACCTTC. Complete variable domain (other parts from reference TRBV15 and TRBJ1-2): DAMVIQNPRYQVTQFGKPVTLSCSQTLNHNVMYWYQQKSSQAPKLLFHYYDKDFNNEADTPDNFQSRRPNTSFCFLDIRSPGLGDTAMYLCATSRGQWTGGQGYTFGSGTRLTVV.

This clonotype appeared a few times. The rearrangement uses TRBV2 and TRBJ2-2; TRBD2 matches at 11 bases. With V trimmed by 7 bases and J by 7 bases, 8 bases remained unmatched. This CDR3 is built from 15 residues. Germline loops: CDR1 SNHLY, CDR2 FYNNEI. The CDR3 reads CASTTGLAGYGELFF. The CDR3 nucleotides read TGTGCCAGCACCACTGGACTAGCGGGTTACGGGGAGCTGTTTTTT.

This clonotype was detected a few times. The chain is built from TRBV3-1 and TRBJ1-1; D remains unclear. The ends were cut back, 1 base at V and 7 bases at J, with 13 bases in the middle. The CDR3 has 14 amino acids. From germline, CDR1 is LGHDT and CDR2 YNNKEL (reference sequence). CDR3 protein: CASSQGGFESEAFF. The CDR3 DNA sequence: TGTGCCAGCAGCCAAGGTGGGTTTGAGAGTGAAGCTTTCTTT.

This clonotype was observed a handful of times. The rearrangement links TRBV5-1 to TRBJ2-1, with 10 bases identical to TRBD2. Germline CDR1 is SGHRS and CDR2 is YFSETQ. The CDR3 contains 16 residues. Unmatched junction bases numbered 6, after V lost 1 base and J lost 5 bases. CDR3 coding DNA: TGCGCCAGCAGCTTGTTACTAGCGGGAAACAACAATGAGCAGTTCTTC. Encoded protein: CASSLLLAGNNNEQFF.

This clonotype has only a few counts. The chain joins TRBV20-1 to TRBJ2-1; no reliable D call. Trimming pared 1 base from V and 4 bases from J, leaving 23 bases between. The CDR3 length is 18 residues. The germline V gene has CDR1 DFQATT and CDR2 SNEGSKA (reference sequence). The DNA of the CDR3 is TGCAGTGCTAGAGGTGCGTCGGTTTCCATGGCCTCATACAATGAGCAGTTCTTC. As protein: CSARGASVSMASYNEQFF.

This clonotype was detected a few times. The chain employs TRBV28 and TRBJ2-3; D ambiguous. V lost 7 bases and J lost 0, with 5 bases in between. The CDR3 is 12 amino acids. Germline values: CDR1 MDHEN, CDR2 SYDVKM. The CDR3 region is CASTDSTDTQYF. The CDR3 DNA is TGTGCCAGCACTGACAGCACAGATACGCAGTATTTT.

The V call is TRBV20-1, the J call TRBJ2-1; D is perhaps TRBD1 (6 bases). Trimming shortened V by 1 base and J by 6 bases, and 13 bases separated the two germline ends. Germline CDR1 is DFQATT and CDR2 is SNEGSKA (reference sequence). CDR3 length: 14 residues. The CDR3: CSARANRVSNEQFF. The DNA for the CDR3 is TGCAGTGCTAGAGCAAACAGGGTCAGCAATGAGCAGTTCTTC.

The chain joins TRBV12-3 or TRBV12-4 to TRBJ2-2; 10 nucleotides match TRBD1. CDR3 length: 15 residues. V lost 5 bases to trimming and J lost 5 bases; unmatched junction nucleotides: 5. In DNA form, the CDR3 reads TGTGCCAGCAGTGGGACAGGGGCGGGAACCGGGGAGCTGTTTTTT. Translating gives CASSGTGAGTGELFF.

The rearrangement links TRBV20-1 to TRBJ2-7; 7 bases match TRBD1. The CDR3 loop spans 15 amino acids. The germline V gene encodes CDR1 DFQATT and CDR2 SNEGSKA (reference sequence). The V and J ends lost 6 bases and 0 bases, in that order; junction bases with no gene match: 11. In nucleotides, the CDR3 is TGCAGTGCCACCTCGGTCAGGGACAGCTCCTACGAGCAGTACTTC. Protein: CSATSVRDSSYEQYF.

In this sample, this clonotype turned up a few times. J is TRBJ2-6 and V is TRBV19; tentative D call: TRBD1 (6 bases). The germline CDR1 and CDR2 sequences are LNHDA and SQIVND (reference sequence). The V end was cut by 2 bases, the J end by 2 bases, with 13 bases between. The CDR3 has 17 amino acids. This CDR3 is CASSILGRGTGANVLTF. The CDR3, as DNA: TGTGCCAGTAGTATATTGGGCAGGGGCACTGGGGCCAACGTCCTGACTTTC.

This chain joins TRBV11-2 and TRBJ2-3; the D gene is possibly TRBD1 (5 bases). Germline V gene data show CDR1 as SGHAT and CDR2 as FQNNGV. The length of the CDR3 is 15 residues. V shed 8 bases and J shed 0 bases, with 15 bases lying between them. The CDR3 nucleotides read TGTGCCAGCCGGCCCTCGACAGTTAGCACAGATACGCAGTATTTT. Translated, it gives CASRPSTVSTDTQYF. The entire variable domain, with the rest obtained from reference TRBV11-2 and TRBJ2-3, is as follows: EAGVAQSPRYKIIEKRQSVAFWCNPISGHATLYWYQQILGQGPKLLIQFQNNGVVDDSQLPKDRFSAERLKGVDSTLKIQPAKLEDSAVYLCASRPSTVSTDTQYFGPGTRLTVL.

The chain links TRBV3-1 to TRBJ2-2; 8 bases align to TRBD1. V lost 4 bases, J lost 1 base, and 5 bases stayed unmatched. Germline-derived CDR1 and CDR2 are LGHDT and YNNKEL (reference sequence). The CDR3 spans 16 residues. This chain's CDR3 is CASSRPGTGNTGELFF. In DNA form, the CDR3 reads TGTGCCAGCAGCCGACCCGGGACAGGGAACACCGGGGAGCTGTTTTTT. Full variable domain (missing parts from reference TRBV3-1 and TRBJ2-2): DTAVSQTPKYLVTQMGNDKSIKCEQNLGHDTMYWYKQDSKKFLKIMFSYNNKELIINETVPNRFSPKSPDKAHLNLHINSLELGDSAVYFCASSRPGTGNTGELFFGEGSRLTVL.